These T cell receptor beta chains were read from a single sample in a study of blood T cell repertoires in COVID-19. Profiling relied on immunoSEQ multiplex PCR, and the TCRdb table lists in-frame clones only, not all of them. The sample records 65,000 to 70,000 clones, approximately 86% being singletons. Sequencing input: peripheral blood. The source of these receptors is an elderly man with active COVID-19. Each CDR3 is given without its conserved first and last residue. The D gene is left open where the match is weak.

>TRBJ1-5|TRBV19|15|.
ASTPRAGGVSNQPQH
>TRBJ1-5|TRBV3-1/TRBV3-2|15|TRBD1
ASSQPPTTGVNQPQH
>TRBJ1-2|TRBV5-1|10|.
ASSLTQYGYT
>TRBJ2-7|TRBV7-2|12|TRBD2
ATSRGGFTYEQY
>TRBJ2-5|TRBV27|14|TRBD2
ASRSTGGRGKETQY
>TRBJ2-3|TRBV27|13|.
ASSLLGWGPDTQY
>TRBJ2-2|TRBV27|15|TRBD2
ASSFLAGGPNTGELF
>TRBJ1-2|TRBV9|12|.
ASSVGGQNYGYT
>TRBJ2-7|TRBV27|15|TRBD2
ASSLSGTSGNTHEQY
>TRBJ2-3|TRBV7-2|11|.
ASSPPRGKAQY
>TRBJ1-4|TRBV2|9|.
ASETNEKLF
>TRBJ1-6|TRBV28|12|.
ASSPPRVGSPLH
>TRBJ1-2|TRBV20-1|10|.
SASGGDYGYT
>TRBJ2-1|TRBV7-2|10|.
ASSSGSPPLF
>TRBJ1-6|TRBV5-1|13|TRBD1
ASSRSGQLNSPLH
>TRBJ1-2|TRBV5-4|13|TRBD1
ASSQPGTANYGYT
>TRBJ1-1|TRBV7-3|12|.
ASSLSVMNTEAF
>TRBJ2-5|TRBV5-4|12|.
ASSLSPGQETQY
>TRBJ2-5|TRBV7-9|14|TRBD2
ASSLGTSGVQETQY
>TRBJ1-2|TRBV5-5|13|.
ASSPTRGAGYGYT
>TRBJ2-1|TRBV19|12|TRBD2
ASSPTSGENEQF
>TRBJ2-2|TRBV27|16|TRBD2
ASSPGIAGGPRIGELF
>TRBJ2-3|TRBV6-5|11|.
ASKSHLADTQY
>TRBJ1-2|TRBV28|11|.
ASRPGSGYGYT
>TRBJ2-5|TRBV3-1/TRBV3-2|15|TRBD2
ASSTRDKRGFQETQY
>TRBJ2-3|TRBV5-1|13|.
ASSLDLQSTDTQY
>TRBJ1-1|TRBV11-3|12|.
ASSLQGTNTEAF